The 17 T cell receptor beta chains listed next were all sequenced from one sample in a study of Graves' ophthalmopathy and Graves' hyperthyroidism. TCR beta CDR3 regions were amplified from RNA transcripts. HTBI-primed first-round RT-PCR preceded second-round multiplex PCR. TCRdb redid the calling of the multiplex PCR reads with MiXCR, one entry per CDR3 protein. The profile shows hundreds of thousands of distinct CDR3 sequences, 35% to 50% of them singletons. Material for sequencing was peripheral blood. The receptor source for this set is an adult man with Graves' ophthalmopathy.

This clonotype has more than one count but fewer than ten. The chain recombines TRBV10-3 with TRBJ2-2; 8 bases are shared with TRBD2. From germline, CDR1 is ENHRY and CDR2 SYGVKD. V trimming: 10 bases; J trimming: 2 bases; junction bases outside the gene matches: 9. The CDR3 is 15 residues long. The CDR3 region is CASRLTSVNTGELFF. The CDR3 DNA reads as TGTGCCAGCAGACTGACTAGCGTAAACACCGGGGAGCTGTTTTTT.

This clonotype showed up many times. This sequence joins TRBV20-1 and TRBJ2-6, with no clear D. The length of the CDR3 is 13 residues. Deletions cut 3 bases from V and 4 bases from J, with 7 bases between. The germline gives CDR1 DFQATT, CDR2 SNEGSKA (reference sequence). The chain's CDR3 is CSARAAGANVLTF. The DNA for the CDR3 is TGCAGTGCTAGGGCGGCAGGGGCCAACGTCCTGACTTTC.

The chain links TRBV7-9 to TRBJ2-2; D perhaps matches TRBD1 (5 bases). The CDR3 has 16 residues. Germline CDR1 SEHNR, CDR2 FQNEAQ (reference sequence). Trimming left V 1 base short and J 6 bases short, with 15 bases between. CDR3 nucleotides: TGTGCCAGCAGCTTAGGATGGTCAGGGTCCCCCGGGGAGCTGTTTTTT. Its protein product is CASSLGWSGSPGELFF. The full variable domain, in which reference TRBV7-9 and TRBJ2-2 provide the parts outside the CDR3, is DTGVSQNPRHKITKRGQNVTFRCDPISEHNRLYWYRQTLGQGPEFLTYFQNEAQLEKSRLLSDRFSAERPKGSFSTLEIQRTEQGDSAMYLCASSLGWSGSPGELFFGEGSRLTVL.

The CDR3 here is CASSQTTTYF. In DNA, the CDR3 is TGCGCCAGCAGCCAAACGACTACGTACTTC. This chain uses TRBV5-1 with TRBJ2-5, with a weak D call TRBD2 (5 bases). Per germline, CDR1 SGHRS and CDR2 YFSETQ. The CDR3 spans 10 residues. V was clipped by 4 bases and J by 13 bases, with 11 bases between them.

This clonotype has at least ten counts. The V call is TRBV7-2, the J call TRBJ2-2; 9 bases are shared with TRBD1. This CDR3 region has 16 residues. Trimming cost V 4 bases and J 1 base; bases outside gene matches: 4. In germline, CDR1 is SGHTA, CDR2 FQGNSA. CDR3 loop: CASSSRQGVNTGELFF. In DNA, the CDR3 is TGTGCCAGCAGCTCCAGACAGGGGGTGAACACCGGGGAGCTGTTTTTT.

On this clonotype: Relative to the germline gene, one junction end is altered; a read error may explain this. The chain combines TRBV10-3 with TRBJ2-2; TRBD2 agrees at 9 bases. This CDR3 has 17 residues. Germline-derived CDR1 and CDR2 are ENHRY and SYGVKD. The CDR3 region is CASSGLAGVSGTGELFF. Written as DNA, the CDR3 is TGTGCCAGCAGTGGGTTAGCGGGAGTGTCGGGCACCGGGGAGCTGTTTTTT.

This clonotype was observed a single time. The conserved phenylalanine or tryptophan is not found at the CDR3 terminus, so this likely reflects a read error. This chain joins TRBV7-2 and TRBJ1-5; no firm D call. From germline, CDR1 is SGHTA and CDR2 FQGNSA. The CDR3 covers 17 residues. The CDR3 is CASSQVIVQGGNQPQHL. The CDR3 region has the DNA TGCGCCAGCAGCCAAGTCATTGTCCAAGGCGGCAATCAGCCCCAGCATCTT.

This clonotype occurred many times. This chain's CDR3 is CATSDSSQETQYF. The DNA of the CDR3 is TGTGCCACCAGTGATTCGAGCCAAGAGACCCAGTACTTC. The chain uses TRBV24-1 and TRBJ2-5; D gene ambiguous. V lost 2 bases, J lost 1 base, and 4 bases lay in between. Per the germline V gene, CDR1 is KGHDR and CDR2 is SFDVKD. This CDR3 contains 13 residues.

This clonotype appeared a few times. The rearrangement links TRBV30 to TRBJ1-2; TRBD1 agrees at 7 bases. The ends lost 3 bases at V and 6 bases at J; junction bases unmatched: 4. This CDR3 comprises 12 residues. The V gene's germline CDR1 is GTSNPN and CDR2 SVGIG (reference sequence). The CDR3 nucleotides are TGTGCCTGGAGCGCTCAGGGGGATGGCTACACCTTC. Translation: CAWSAQGDGYTF.

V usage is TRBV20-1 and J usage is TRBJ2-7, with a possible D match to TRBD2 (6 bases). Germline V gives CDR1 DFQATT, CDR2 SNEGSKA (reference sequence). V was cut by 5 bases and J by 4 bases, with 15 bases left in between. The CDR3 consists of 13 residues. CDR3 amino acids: CSAPTGGEYEQYF. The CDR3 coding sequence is TGCAGTGCTCCAACAGGCGGGGAATACGAGCAGTACTTC.

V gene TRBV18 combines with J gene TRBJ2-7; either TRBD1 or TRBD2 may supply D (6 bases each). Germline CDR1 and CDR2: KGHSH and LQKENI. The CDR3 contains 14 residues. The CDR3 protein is CARDGGRRPYEQYF. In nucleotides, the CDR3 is TGTGCTAGAGATGGGGGGCGCAGGCCCTACGAGCAGTACTTC.

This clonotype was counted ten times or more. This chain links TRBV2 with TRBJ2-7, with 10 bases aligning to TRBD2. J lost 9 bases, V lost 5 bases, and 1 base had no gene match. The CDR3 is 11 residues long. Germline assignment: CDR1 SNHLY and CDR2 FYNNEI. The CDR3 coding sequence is TGTGCCAGCAGTCTAGCGGGAGTGCAGTACTTC. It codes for CASSLAGVQYF. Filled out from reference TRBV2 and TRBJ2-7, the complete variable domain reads EPEVTQTPSHQVTQMGQEVILRCVPISNHLYFYWYRQILGQKVEFLVSFYNNEISEKSEIFDDQFSVERPDGSNFTLKIRSTKLEDSAMYFCASSLAGVQYFGPGTRLTVT.

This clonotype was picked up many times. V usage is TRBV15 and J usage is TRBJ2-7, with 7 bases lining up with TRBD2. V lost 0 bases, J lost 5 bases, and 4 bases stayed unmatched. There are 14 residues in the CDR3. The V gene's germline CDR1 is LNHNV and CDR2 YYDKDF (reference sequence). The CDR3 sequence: CATSRELTSDEQYF. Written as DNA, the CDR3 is TGTGCCACCAGCAGAGAGCTAACTAGCGACGAGCAGTACTTC.

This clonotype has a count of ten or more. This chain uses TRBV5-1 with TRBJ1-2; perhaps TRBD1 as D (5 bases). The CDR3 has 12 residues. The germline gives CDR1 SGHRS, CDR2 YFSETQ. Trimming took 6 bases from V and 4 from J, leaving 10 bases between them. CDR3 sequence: CASTGDSYGYTF. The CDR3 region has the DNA TGCGCCAGCACCGGTGACAGCTATGGCTACACCTTC.

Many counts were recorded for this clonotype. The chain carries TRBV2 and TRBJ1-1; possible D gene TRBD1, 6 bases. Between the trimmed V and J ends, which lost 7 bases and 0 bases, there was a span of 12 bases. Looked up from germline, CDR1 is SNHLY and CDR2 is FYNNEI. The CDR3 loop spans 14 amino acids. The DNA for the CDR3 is TGTGCCAGCAAGGGGGACGGGATGAACACTGAAGCTTTCTTT. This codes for CASKGDGMNTEAFF.

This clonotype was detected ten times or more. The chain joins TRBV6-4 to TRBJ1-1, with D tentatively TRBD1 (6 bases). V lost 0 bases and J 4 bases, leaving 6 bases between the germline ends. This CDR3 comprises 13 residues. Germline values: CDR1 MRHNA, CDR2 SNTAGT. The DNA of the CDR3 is TGTGCCAGCAGTGACTCGGACAGCACTGAAGCTTTCTTT. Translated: CASSDSDSTEAFF.

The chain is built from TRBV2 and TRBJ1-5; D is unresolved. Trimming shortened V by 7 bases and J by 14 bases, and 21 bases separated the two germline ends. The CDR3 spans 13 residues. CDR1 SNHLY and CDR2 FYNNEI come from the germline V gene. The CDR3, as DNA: TGTGCCAGCACGCCGGCAGCTTTCCCGCACGAGCATTTT. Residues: CASTPAAFPHEHF.